This T cell receptor beta chain was identified during a study of CD8 T cells in Susac syndrome. Details on this clonotype: What it recognizes is unknown.

Study-wide points: In Susac syndrome, CD8+ expansion was highest in TEMRA and active disease.

The authors reverse transcribed 0.5 to 1 ug RNA with random hexamers. immunoSEQ multiplex PCR amplified TCR beta CDR3 across 54 Vbeta, 13 Jbeta. MiXCR, applied by TCRdb to the immunoSEQ multiplex PCR reads, yields one record per CDR3 protein. This repertoire shows nearly 110,000 distinct CDR3 sequences, 94% found once; its top ten account for approximately 0.41%. Sequencing of TCR beta was performed on blood CD8+ T cells and on blood CD4+ T cells. The TEMRA cells underwent FACS enrichment, while the CD8+ and CD4+ T cells underwent negative isolation. Germline V CDR1 and CDR2: MNHEY, SVGEGT. This CDR3 spans 15 amino acids. The ends lost 5 bases at V and 1 base at J; junction bases unmatched: 6.

This clonotype was obtained from a human donor with Susac syndrome. J is TRBJ2-7 and V is TRBV6-2 or TRBV6-3; 9 bases agree with TRBD1. The sequencing input was CD8+ T cells from PBMCs. CDR3 loop: CASSPNRGPSYEQYF. The DNA of the CDR3 is TGTGCCAGCAGTCCCAACAGGGGGCCGTCCTACGAGCAGTACTTC.